This TCR beta chain appears in the sequencing data of a study of blood T cells in healthy people across ages (dated by TCRdb to the mid-2010s). For the wider study: In model experiments, template switching captured about one uniquely barcoded TCR beta cDNA molecule for every two T cells. The donors were split into four age groups: young (average about 16 years), middle-aged (roughly 39), aged (62) and long-lived (roughly 80). To avoid experimental bias, donors of different ages were randomly spread across the sequencing lanes. To track age-related changes in TCR beta repertoire diversity, the study relied on deep sequencing normalized with unique cDNA molecular identifiers. Two additional independent replicas of 1 million unique cDNA reads from the same blood draw were analyzed for two donors (one aged 18 to 30 and one aged 80 or older).

Systemically healthy Caucasian individuals from Russia, 35 to 50 in total and aged roughly 6 to 100 years, were included as donors. Ten milliliters of peripheral blood were collected from each donor into EDTA-treated Vacutainer tubes. Ficoll-Paque density-gradient centrifugation was used to isolate PBMCs, with at least 6 million per sample. Total RNA was extracted from PBMCs with Trizol reagent, with at least 5 micrograms obtained per sample. Naive CD45RAhigh/CD27high T cell percentages were measured by flow cytometry on a PBMC aliquot from every donor. Trimming leaves V shorter by 3 bases and J shorter by 6 bases, with the junction holding 5 bases beyond the gene matches. The CDR3 numbers 13 residues from cysteine through phenylalanine. The sequence is cut down to CDR3 DNA, 39 bases in frame from base 1. The germline V gene specifies SQVTM as CDR1 and ANQGSEA as CDR2. The paper as a whole reports these results and caveats: Estimates of total diversity based on one million sequenced T cells were considered lower bounds and underestimates. Observed TCR beta diversity per million T cells fell roughly linearly with age, and a significant reduction was already apparent by age around 44. Conclusive comparison of naive and antigen-experienced compartments was prevented by the profiling of bulk unsorted PBMCs. Compared with the aged group, the long-lived group had more naive CD4+ T cells, fewer expanded clones and increased TCR diversity, suggesting age selection. Observed TCR beta diversity correlated strongly with the percentage of naive T cells measured by flow cytometry. Because the CMV infection status of the donors was unknown, age-related changes in expanded clonotypes may potentially have been confounded.

With respect to this clonotype: Its recognized antigen is unknown. Per-nucleotide qualities are absent, and no much larger clonotype sits a single base away.

The method behind the library was 5' RACE. Sequenced on an Illumina HiSeq 2500. A second PCR of about 7 to 12 cycles was run with a J-beta primer mix and a sample-barcoded 5' primer. Each TCR beta cDNA molecule received a unique molecular identifier from a template-switch 5' adaptor carrying 12 random nucleotides. Each sample yielded at least 3 million CDR3-containing paired-end reads. All of the RNA was converted into first-strand cDNA using the Mint cDNA synthesis kit, with a TRBC-specific oligonucleotide serving as the primer. Following uracil-DNA glycosylase treatment, all cDNA underwent a first 18-cycle PCR with the universal primers M1SS and BC2_uni_R. Under the source paper's analysis protocol: For normalization, 1 million high-quality reads, each with a distinct molecular identifier, were randomly selected from each sample. Reads sharing molecular identifiers were discarded rather than binned into consensus sequences. MiTCR, run with a Q25 quality threshold and the strictest error-elimination algorithm, handled CDR3 identification, clonotype clustering and error correction. Lower-bound total TCR beta diversity was estimated with a nonparametric unseen species model using Euler transformation. Through fastp at Q25 and MiXCR, TCRdb rebuilt clones from the public reads, retaining in-frame beta chains. Entries are consolidated by CDR3 protein sequence, retaining the most common genes and DNA. The V and J calls and clone size come from TCRdb's table, not from the authors' own analysis. A total of 500,000 to 600,000 distinct CDR3 sequences appear in this sample, approximately 25% of them only once. The ten largest account for about a fifth of the sample.

This sequence uses TRBV29-1 and TRBJ2-7; the junction holds 10 bases that match TRBD2. The clonotype comes from a woman between 65 and 79 years old in good health. Sequences were obtained from blood. Here the CDR3 is given as CSVEGSGRLEQYF. The bases read TGCAGCGTTGAGGGTAGCGGGAGGCTCGAGCAGTACTTC.